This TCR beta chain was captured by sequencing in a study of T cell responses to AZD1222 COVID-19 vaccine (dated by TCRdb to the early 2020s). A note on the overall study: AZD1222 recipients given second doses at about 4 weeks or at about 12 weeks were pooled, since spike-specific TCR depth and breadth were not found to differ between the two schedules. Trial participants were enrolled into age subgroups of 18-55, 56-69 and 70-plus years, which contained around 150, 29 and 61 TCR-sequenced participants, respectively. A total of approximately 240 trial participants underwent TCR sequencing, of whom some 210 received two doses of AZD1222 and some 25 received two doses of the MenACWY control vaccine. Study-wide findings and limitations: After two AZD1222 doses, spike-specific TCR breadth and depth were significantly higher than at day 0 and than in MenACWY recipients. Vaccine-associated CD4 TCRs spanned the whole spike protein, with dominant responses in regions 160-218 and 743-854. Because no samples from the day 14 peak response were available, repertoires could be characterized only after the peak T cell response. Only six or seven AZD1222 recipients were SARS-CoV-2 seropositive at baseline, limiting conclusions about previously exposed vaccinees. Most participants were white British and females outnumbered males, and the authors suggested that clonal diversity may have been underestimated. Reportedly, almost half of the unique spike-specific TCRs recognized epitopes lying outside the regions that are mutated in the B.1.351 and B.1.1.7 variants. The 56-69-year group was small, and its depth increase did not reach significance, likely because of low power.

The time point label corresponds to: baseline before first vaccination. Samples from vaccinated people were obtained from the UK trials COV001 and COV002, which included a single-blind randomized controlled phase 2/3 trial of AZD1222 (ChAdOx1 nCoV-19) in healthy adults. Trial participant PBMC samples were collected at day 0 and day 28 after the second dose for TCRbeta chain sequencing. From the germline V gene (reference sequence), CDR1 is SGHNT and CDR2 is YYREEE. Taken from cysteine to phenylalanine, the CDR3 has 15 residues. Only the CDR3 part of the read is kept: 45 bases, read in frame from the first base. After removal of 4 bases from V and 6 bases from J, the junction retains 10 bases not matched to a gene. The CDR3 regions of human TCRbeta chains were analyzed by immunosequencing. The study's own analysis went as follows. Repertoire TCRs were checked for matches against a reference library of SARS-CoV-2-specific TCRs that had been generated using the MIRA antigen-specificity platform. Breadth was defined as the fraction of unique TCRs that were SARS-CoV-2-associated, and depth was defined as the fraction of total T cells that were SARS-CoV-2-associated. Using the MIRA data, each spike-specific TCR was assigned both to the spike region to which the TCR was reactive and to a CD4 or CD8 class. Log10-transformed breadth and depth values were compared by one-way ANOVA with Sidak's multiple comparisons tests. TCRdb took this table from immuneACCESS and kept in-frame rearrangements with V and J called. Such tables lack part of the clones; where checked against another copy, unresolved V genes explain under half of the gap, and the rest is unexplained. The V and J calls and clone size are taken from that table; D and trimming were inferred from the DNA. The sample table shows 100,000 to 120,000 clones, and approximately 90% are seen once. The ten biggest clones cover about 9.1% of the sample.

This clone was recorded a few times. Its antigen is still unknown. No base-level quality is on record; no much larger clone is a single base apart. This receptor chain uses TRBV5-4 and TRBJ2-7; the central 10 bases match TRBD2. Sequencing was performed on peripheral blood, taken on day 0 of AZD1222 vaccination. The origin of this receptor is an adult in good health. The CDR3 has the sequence CASSDASGSLGEQYF. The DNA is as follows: TGTGCCAGCAGCGACGCTAGCGGGAGTTTGGGCGAGCAGTACTTC.